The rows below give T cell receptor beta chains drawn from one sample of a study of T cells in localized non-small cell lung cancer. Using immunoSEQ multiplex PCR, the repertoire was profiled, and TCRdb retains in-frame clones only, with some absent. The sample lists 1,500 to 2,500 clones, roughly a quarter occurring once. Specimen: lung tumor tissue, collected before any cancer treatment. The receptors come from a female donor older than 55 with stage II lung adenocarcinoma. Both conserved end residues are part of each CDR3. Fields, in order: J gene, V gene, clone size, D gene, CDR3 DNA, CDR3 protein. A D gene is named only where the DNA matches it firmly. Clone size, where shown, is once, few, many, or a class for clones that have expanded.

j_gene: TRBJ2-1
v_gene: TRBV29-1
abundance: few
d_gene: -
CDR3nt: TGCAGCGTTAATGGTCAGGGTCTCTACAATGAGCAGTTCTTC
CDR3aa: CSVNGQGLYNEQFF

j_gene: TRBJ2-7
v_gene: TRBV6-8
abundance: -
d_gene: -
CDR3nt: TGTGCCATCAGTGTTTTAAGCTACGAGCAGTACTTC
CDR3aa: CAISVLSYEQYF

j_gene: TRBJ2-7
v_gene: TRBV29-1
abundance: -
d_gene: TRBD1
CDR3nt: TGCAGCGTTGAGGACAGGGGGGCGCGAGAGCAGTACTTC
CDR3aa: CSVEDRGAREQYF

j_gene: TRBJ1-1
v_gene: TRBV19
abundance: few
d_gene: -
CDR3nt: TGTGCCAGTAGTATAAGAAACACTGAAGCTTTCTTT
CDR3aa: CASSIRNTEAFF

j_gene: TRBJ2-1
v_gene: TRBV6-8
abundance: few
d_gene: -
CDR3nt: TGTGCCAGCAGTTACTATGTTTCAGTGGGGCGTAGGAACAATGAGCAGTTCTTC
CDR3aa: CASSYYVSVGRRNNEQFF

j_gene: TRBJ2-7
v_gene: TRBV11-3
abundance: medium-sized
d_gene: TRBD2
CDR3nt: TGTGCCAGCAGCTTAGTGGGCGGGAGCTCCTACGAGCAGTACTTC
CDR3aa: CASSLVGGSSYEQYF

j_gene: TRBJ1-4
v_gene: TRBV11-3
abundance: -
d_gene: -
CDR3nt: TGTGCCAGCAGCCCTCAGACCGCGGCTACCTCGAATGAAAAACTGTTTTTT
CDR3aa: CASSPQTAATSNEKLFF

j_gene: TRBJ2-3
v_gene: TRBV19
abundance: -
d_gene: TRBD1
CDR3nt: TGTGCCAGTAGTGCCTCAGGGGGCAGGAGCACAGATACGCAGTATTTT
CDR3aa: CASSASGGRSTDTQYF

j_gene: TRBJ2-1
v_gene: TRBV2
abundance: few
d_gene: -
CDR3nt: TGTGCCAGCAGTGAAGCCGGAGGTAAGGGACTCACTGAGCAGTTCTTC
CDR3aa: CASSEAGGKGLTEQFF

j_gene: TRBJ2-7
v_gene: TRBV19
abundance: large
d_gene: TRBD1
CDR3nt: TGTGCCAGTAGTCCGGACAGGTCCTACGAGCAGTACTTC
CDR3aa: CASSPDRSYEQYF

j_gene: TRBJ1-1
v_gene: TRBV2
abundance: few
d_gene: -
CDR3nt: TGTGCCAGCAGTGAATTGTGGGGAAGGACTGAAGCTTTCTTT
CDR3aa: CASSELWGRTEAFF

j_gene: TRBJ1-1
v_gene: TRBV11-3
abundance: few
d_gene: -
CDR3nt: TGTGCCAGCAGCTTGGCCGGCAGGGCGAACACTGAAGCTTTCTTT
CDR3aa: CASSLAGRANTEAFF

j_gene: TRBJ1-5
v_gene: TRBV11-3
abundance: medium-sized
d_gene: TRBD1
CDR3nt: TGTGCCAGCAGCGCTAACGACAGGGGTGGGCCCCAGCATTTT
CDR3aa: CASSANDRGGPQHF

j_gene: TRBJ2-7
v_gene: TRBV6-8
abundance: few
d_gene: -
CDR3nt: TGTGCCATCCTGGACACTAAGTCCTACGAGCAGTACTTC
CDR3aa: CAILDTKSYEQYF

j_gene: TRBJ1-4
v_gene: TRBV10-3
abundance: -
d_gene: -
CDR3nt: TGTGCCATCAGTGAGTCGGGCAGGGTGGCTGAAAAACTGTTTTTT
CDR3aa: CAISESGRVAEKLFF

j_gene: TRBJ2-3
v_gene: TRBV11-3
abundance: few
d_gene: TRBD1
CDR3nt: TGTGCCAGCAGCTTCTCCCGGGACAGGGATGGAGATACGCAGTATTTT
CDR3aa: CASSFSRDRDGDTQYF

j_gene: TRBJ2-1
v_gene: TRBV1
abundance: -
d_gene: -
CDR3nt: TGCGCCAGCAGCCAAGAAGGGGCGACCTACAATGAGCAGTTCTTC
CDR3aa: CASSQEGATYNEQFF

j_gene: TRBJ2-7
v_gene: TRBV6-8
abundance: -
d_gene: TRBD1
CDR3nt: TGTGCCAGCAGTATAGGGACAGGGGGCTCCTACGAGCAGTACTTC
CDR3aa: CASSIGTGGSYEQYF

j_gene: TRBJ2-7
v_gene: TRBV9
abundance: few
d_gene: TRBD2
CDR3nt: TGTGCCAGCACCTTAAGCGGGAACAGCTACGAGCAGTACTTC
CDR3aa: CASTLSGNSYEQYF

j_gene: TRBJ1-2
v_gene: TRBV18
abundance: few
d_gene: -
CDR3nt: TGTGCCAGCTCACCTTCCAAGGGCTATGGCTACACCTTC
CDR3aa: CASSPSKGYGYTF

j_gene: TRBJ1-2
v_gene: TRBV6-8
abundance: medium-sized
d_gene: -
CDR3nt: TGTGCCAGCAGTGCCATGCCAGGGGATGGCTACACCTTC
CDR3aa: CASSAMPGDGYTF

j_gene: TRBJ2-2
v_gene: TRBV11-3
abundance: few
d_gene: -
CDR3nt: TGTGCCAGCAGCCGGGACCGAAACACCGGGGAGCTGTTTTTT
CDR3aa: CASSRDRNTGELFF

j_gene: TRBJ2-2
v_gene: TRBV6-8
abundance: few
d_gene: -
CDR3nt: TGTGCCAGCAGGACCACTTGGGGGAACACCGGGGAGCTGTTTTTT
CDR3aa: CASRTTWGNTGELFF

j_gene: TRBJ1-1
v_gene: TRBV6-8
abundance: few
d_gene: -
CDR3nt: TGTGCCAGCAGTGTCTCCAGATACACTGAAGCTTTCTTT
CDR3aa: CASSVSRYTEAFF

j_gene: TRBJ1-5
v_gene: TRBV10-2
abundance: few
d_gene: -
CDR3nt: TGCGCCAGCTCCCCGGACTTGTCGAAAGAGCCCCAGCATTTT
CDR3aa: CASSPDLSKEPQHF

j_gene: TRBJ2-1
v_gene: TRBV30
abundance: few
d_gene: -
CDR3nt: TGTGCCTGGAGTGTACAGAGGTTAGCCTACAATGAGCAGTTCTTC
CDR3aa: CAWSVQRLAYNEQFF

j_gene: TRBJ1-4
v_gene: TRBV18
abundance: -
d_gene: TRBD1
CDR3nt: TGTGCCAGCTCACCACAGAACAGGGGGCTTTCGGAAAAACTGTTTTTT
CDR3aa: CASSPQNRGLSEKLFF

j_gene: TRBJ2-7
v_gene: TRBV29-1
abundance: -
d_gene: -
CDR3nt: TGCAGCGTTGATGGGGGGCAAGCCTACGAGCAGTACTTC
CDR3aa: CSVDGGQAYEQYF

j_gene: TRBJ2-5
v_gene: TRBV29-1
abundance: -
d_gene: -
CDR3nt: TGCAGCGTTGTGCCGGGACACCCGAAGGAAGAGACCCAGTACTTC
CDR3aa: CSVVPGHPKEETQYF

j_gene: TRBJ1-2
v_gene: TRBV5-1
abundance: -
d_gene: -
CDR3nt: TGCGCCAGCAGCTTGAGTCGGTCAGCCTATGGCTACACCTTC
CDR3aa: CASSLSRSAYGYTF

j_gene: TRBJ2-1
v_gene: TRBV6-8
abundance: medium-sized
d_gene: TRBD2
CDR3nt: TGTGCCAGCAGTTACTCGATACTAGCGGGTCACAATGAGCAGTTCTTC
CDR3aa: CASSYSILAGHNEQFF

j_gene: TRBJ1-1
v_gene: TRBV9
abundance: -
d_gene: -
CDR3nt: TGTGCCAGCAGCATGCAGGGTAAGGGCACTGAAGCTTTCTTT
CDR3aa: CASSMQGKGTEAFF